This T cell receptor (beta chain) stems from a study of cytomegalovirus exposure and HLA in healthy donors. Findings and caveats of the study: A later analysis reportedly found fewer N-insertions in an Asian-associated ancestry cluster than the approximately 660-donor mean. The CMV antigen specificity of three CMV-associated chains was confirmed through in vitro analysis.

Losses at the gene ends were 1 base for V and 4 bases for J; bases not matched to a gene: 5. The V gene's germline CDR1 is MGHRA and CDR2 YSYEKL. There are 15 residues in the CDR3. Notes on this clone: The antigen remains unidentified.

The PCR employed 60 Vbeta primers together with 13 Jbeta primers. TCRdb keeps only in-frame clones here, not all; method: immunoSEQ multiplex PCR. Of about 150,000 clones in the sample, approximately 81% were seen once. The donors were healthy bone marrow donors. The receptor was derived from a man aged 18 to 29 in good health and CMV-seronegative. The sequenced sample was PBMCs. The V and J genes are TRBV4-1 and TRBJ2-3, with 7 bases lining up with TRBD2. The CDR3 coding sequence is TGCGCCAGCAGCCAAGGGGCGGGACTATCAGATACGCAGTATTTT. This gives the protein CASSQGAGLSDTQYF.